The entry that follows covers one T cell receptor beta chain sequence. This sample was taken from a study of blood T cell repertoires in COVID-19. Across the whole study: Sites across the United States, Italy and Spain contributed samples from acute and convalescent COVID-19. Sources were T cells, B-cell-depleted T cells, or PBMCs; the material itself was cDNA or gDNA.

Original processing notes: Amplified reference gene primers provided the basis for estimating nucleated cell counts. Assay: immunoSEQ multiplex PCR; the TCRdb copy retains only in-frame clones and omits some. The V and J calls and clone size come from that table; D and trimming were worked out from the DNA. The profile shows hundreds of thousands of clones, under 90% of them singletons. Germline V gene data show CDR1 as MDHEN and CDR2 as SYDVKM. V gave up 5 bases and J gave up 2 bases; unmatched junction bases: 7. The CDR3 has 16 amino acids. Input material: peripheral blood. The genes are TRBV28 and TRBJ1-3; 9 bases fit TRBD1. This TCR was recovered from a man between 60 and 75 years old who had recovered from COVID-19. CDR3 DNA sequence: TGTGCCAGCAGTCCGCGGGACAGGGCGGCTGGAAACACCATATATTTT. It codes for CASSPRDRAAGNTIYF.